This TCR beta chain stems from a study of blood T cells in healthy people across ages. Study details: About one barcoded beta molecule per two T cells was the capture yield of template switching. The study's findings and limits: Expanded clonotype changes were possibly confounded by unknown donor CMV status. Naive T cell percentage showed a strong correlation with TCR beta diversity.

Germline loops: CDR1 ENHRY, CDR2 SYGVKD. V lost 5 bases and J lost 7; bases outside the gene matches: 5. This CDR3 is built from 13 residues. On this clonotype: The antigen remains unidentified.

Whenever a sample was processed, at least 6 million PBMCs were isolated. Through a sample-barcoded 5' primer and a J-beta primer mix, a second PCR was run for about 7 to 12 cycles. TCRdb analysed the 5' RACE reads with MiXCR anew, one entry per CDR3 protein. The data show approximately 1,100,000 distinct CDR3 sequences, 45% seen once. The receptor's source is a woman aged 55-75 years in good health. The rearrangement links TRBV10-3 to TRBJ2-1; TRBD1 aligns across 7 bases. Sample: blood. CDR3: CAISSGQTNEQFF. CDR3 nucleotides: TGTGCCATCAGTTCGGGACAGACGAATGAGCAGTTCTTC.